The rows below give T cell receptor beta chains drawn from one sample of a study of OX40 agonist ivuxolimab in advanced cancers. Generated by immunoSEQ multiplex PCR, the TCRdb table keeps only in-frame clones and is missing some. The table includes roughly 86,000 clones, 80% to 90% detected once. The sequences come from CD4+ or CD8+ T cells sorted from blood, collected in a trial of the OX40 agonist ivuxolimab. The receptors shown here come from an adult with an advanced solid tumor such as melanoma, head and neck, liver or kidney cancer. Each CDR3 is given with its conserved first and last residue. Each record gives: J gene, CDR3 length, D gene, V gene, clone size, CDR3 DNA, CDR3 protein. A D gene is named only where the DNA matches it firmly. Clone size, where shown, is once, few, many, or a class for clones that have expanded.

j_gene: TRBJ2-7; len: 13; d_gene: TRBD1; v_gene: TRBV11-2; abundance: .; CDR3nt: TGTGCCAGCAGCAGCTTCAGGGGGCGCGAGCAGTACTTC; CDR3aa: CASSSFRGREQYF
j_gene: TRBJ1-1; len: 16; d_gene: .; v_gene: TRBV4-3; abundance: .; CDR3nt: TGCGCCAGCAGCCAAGATAGTTTCGCGAACCTGGCTGAAGCTTTCTTT; CDR3aa: CASSQDSFANLAEAFF
j_gene: TRBJ2-7; len: 16; d_gene: .; v_gene: TRBV7-9; abundance: .; CDR3nt: TGTGCCAGCAGCTTAGCGACAACCGGGACATACTACGAGCAGTACTTC; CDR3aa: CASSLATTGTYYEQYF
j_gene: TRBJ1-3; len: 15; d_gene: .; v_gene: TRBV5-1; abundance: once; CDR3nt: TGCGCCAGCAGCTTACAGGGTAGTTCTGGAAACACCATATATTTT; CDR3aa: CASSLQGSSGNTIYF
j_gene: TRBJ1-3; len: 17; d_gene: TRBD1; v_gene: TRBV29-1; abundance: once; CDR3nt: TGCAGCGTTGAGGGGTATGGGGGGACAGGATCTGGAAACACCATATATTTT; CDR3aa: CSVEGYGGTGSGNTIYF
j_gene: TRBJ2-5; len: 13; d_gene: .; v_gene: TRBV28; abundance: .; CDR3nt: TGTGCCAGCAGTTTATCTGGGGGCGAGACCCAGTACTTC; CDR3aa: CASSLSGGETQYF
j_gene: TRBJ2-5; len: 13; d_gene: TRBD1; v_gene: TRBV6-5; abundance: .; CDR3nt: TGTGCCAGCAGTCGAGACAGGGGTGAGACCCAGTACTTC; CDR3aa: CASSRDRGETQYF
j_gene: TRBJ1-6; len: 17; d_gene: TRBD1; v_gene: TRBV5-4; abundance: .; CDR3nt: TGTGCCAGCAGCTTCTTATTACAGGGGGCCCTTAATTCACCCCTCCACTTT; CDR3aa: CASSFLLQGALNSPLHF
j_gene: TRBJ1-6; len: 20; d_gene: TRBD1; v_gene: TRBV28; abundance: .; CDR3nt: TGTGCCAGCAGTTTAGCCTCCTTGCCGCGAGGGGGCGCCTATAATTCACCCCTCCACTTT; CDR3aa: CASSLASLPRGGAYNSPLHF
j_gene: TRBJ2-6; len: 16; d_gene: .; v_gene: TRBV7-2; abundance: .; CDR3nt: TGTGCCAGCAGCTTAGTGGCGAGCTCTGGGGCCAACGTCCTGACTTTC; CDR3aa: CASSLVASSGANVLTF
j_gene: TRBJ1-2; len: 10; d_gene: .; v_gene: TRBV29-1; abundance: few; CDR3nt: TGCAGCGTTGACAGGGGCGGCTACACCTTC; CDR3aa: CSVDRGGYTF
j_gene: TRBJ1-3; len: 16; d_gene: TRBD1; v_gene: TRBV5-8; abundance: .; CDR3nt: TGTGCCAGCAGACCGGACAGGGGACGCTCTGGAAACACCATATATTTT; CDR3aa: CASRPDRGRSGNTIYF
j_gene: TRBJ2-3; len: 16; d_gene: .; v_gene: TRBV18; abundance: once; CDR3nt: TGTGCCAGCTCGCCCGGGACACTTAGTAGCACAGATACGCAGTATTTT; CDR3aa: CASSPGTLSSTDTQYF
j_gene: TRBJ2-5; len: 14; d_gene: .; v_gene: TRBV5-1; abundance: .; CDR3nt: TGCGCCAGCAGCTTAGGGGGTAGGTCAGAGACCCAGTACTTC; CDR3aa: CASSLGGRSETQYF
j_gene: TRBJ1-5; len: 15; d_gene: .; v_gene: TRBV6-5; abundance: .; CDR3nt: TGTGCCAGCAAGGACCTTCGGGGGAGCAATCAGCCCCAGCATTTT; CDR3aa: CASKDLRGSNQPQHF
j_gene: TRBJ2-7; len: 14; d_gene: TRBD1; v_gene: TRBV15; abundance: .; CDR3nt: TGTGCCACCAGCGGGAGAAAGACGGACAGGGTTCTGTACTTC; CDR3aa: CATSGRKTDRVLYF
j_gene: TRBJ1-2; len: 16; d_gene: .; v_gene: TRBV4-3; abundance: .; CDR3nt: TGCGCCAGCAGCCAAGGGGTGGGGCAACCCAGAACGGGCTACACCTTC; CDR3aa: CASSQGVGQPRTGYTF
j_gene: TRBJ2-3; len: 14; d_gene: TRBD2; v_gene: TRBV2; abundance: .; CDR3nt: TGTGCCAGCAGGGGAGGGACTACTACAGATACGCAGTATTTT; CDR3aa: CASRGGTTTDTQYF
j_gene: TRBJ1-1; len: 13; d_gene: TRBD1; v_gene: TRBV28; abundance: .; CDR3nt: TGTGCCAGCAGTAGAGTCGGGACAGACGAAGCTTTCTTT; CDR3aa: CASSRVGTDEAFF
j_gene: TRBJ1-1; len: 14; d_gene: TRBD1; v_gene: TRBV2; abundance: few; CDR3nt: TGTGCCAGCAGGACAGGGGGCGGAAGCACTGAAGCTTTCTTT; CDR3aa: CASRTGGGSTEAFF
j_gene: TRBJ2-7; len: 13; d_gene: .; v_gene: TRBV30; abundance: .; CDR3nt: TGTGCCTGGAGTCCCTCCGGGGCCTACGAGCAGTACTTC; CDR3aa: CAWSPSGAYEQYF
j_gene: TRBJ2-7; len: 12; d_gene: .; v_gene: TRBV28; abundance: .; CDR3nt: TGTGCCAGCAGTTTATGGAGCGACGAGCAGTACTTC; CDR3aa: CASSLWSDEQYF
j_gene: TRBJ1-2; len: 15; d_gene: TRBD1; v_gene: TRBV7-2; abundance: .; CDR3nt: TGTGCCAGCAGCCCACTAGGACAGGGAATATACGGCTACACCTTC; CDR3aa: CASSPLGQGIYGYTF
j_gene: TRBJ2-5; len: 17; d_gene: TRBD2; v_gene: TRBV18; abundance: .; CDR3nt: TGTGCCAGCTCACCCACGCCGACCGGGGGGTTAGTAGGGACCCAGTACTTC; CDR3aa: CASSPTPTGGLVGTQYF
j_gene: TRBJ2-5; len: 13; d_gene: .; v_gene: TRBV2; abundance: .; CDR3nt: TGTGCCAGCAGGGGACAAACGGCGGAGACCCAGTACTTC; CDR3aa: CASRGQTAETQYF
j_gene: TRBJ2-5; len: 15; d_gene: .; v_gene: TRBV7-3; abundance: .; CDR3nt: TGTGCCAGCAGCTTAGGTGGTCGGGGGGCCGAGACCCAGTACTTC; CDR3aa: CASSLGGRGAETQYF
j_gene: TRBJ2-6; len: 18; d_gene: .; v_gene: TRBV15; abundance: .; CDR3nt: TGTGCCACCAGCAGGGGGGACTATGGGGGCACTGGGGCCAACGTCCTGACTTTC; CDR3aa: CATSRGDYGGTGANVLTF
j_gene: TRBJ1-1; len: 15; d_gene: .; v_gene: TRBV7-3; abundance: .; CDR3nt: TGTGCCAGCAGCTTATTACCGGGACAATCCTCTGAAGCTTTCTTT; CDR3aa: CASSLLPGQSSEAFF
j_gene: TRBJ2-3; len: 17; d_gene: .; v_gene: TRBV5-1; abundance: .; CDR3nt: TGCGCCAGCAGCCACGGACGTCCAGGGCTTAACACAGATACGCAGTATTTT; CDR3aa: CASSHGRPGLNTDTQYF
j_gene: TRBJ2-3; len: 14; d_gene: .; v_gene: TRBV28; abundance: few; CDR3nt: TGTGCCAGCAGTTTAGAGGGAGGCACAGATACGCAGTATTTT; CDR3aa: CASSLEGGTDTQYF
j_gene: TRBJ2-1; len: 20; d_gene: TRBD2; v_gene: TRBV9; abundance: .; CDR3nt: TGTGCCAGCAGCGTATCCGGGACTAGCGGACTAAGCCGCTCCTACAATGAGCAGTTCTTC; CDR3aa: CASSVSGTSGLSRSYNEQFF
j_gene: TRBJ1-4; len: 14; d_gene: .; v_gene: TRBV14; abundance: .; CDR3nt: TGTGCCAGCAGAGCGGGACGGATGAATGAAAAACTGTTTTTT; CDR3aa: CASRAGRMNEKLFF
j_gene: TRBJ2-1; len: 17; d_gene: TRBD2; v_gene: TRBV5-1; abundance: .; CDR3nt: TGCGCCAGCAGCCCTAATAGCGGGGGGGCATCCGGAAATGAGCAGTTCTTC; CDR3aa: CASSPNSGGASGNEQFF
j_gene: TRBJ2-1; len: 15; d_gene: TRBD2; v_gene: TRBV7-2; abundance: .; CDR3nt: TGTGCCAGCAGCTTAAGAGGGACTAGCGGGATTGAGCAGTTCTTC; CDR3aa: CASSLRGTSGIEQFF
j_gene: TRBJ2-5; len: 14; d_gene: .; v_gene: TRBV7-2; abundance: once; CDR3nt: TGTGCCAGCAGCTTTCCTCAATCTCGGGAGACCCAGTACTTC; CDR3aa: CASSFPQSRETQYF
j_gene: TRBJ2-6; len: 15; d_gene: .; v_gene: TRBV18; abundance: .; CDR3nt: TGTGCCAGCTCACCAGCAAGGAACGGGGCCAACGTCCTGACTTTC; CDR3aa: CASSPARNGANVLTF